The 24 T cell receptor beta chains reported below all come from one sample, sequenced in a study of neurological immune-mediated disorders. MiXCR, run by TCRdb on the 5' RACE reads, gives a single entry per CDR3 protein. The table lists some 25,000 distinct CDR3 sequences, about 6.3% of them singletons. Material for sequencing was PBMCs. Every receptor here comes from a woman aged 40 to 49 in good health.

This clonotype occurred many times. The chain carries TRBV3-1 and TRBJ2-2; D is unresolved. Trimming removed 4 bases from V and 1 base from J, with 10 bases in between. This CDR3 spans 15 amino acids. Germline V CDR1 and CDR2: LGHDT, YNNKEL (reference sequence). The CDR3 nucleotides are TGTGCCAGCAGCCTTGGAGAGGAGAACACCGGGGAGCTGTTTTTT. Residues: CASSLGEENTGELFF.

CDR3 in DNA: TGCGCCAGCAGCTTGGTGGATAGCGGGAGTTACGAGCAGTACTTC. Protein product: CASSLVDSGSYEQYF. The V call is TRBV5-1, the J call TRBJ2-7; 9 nucleotides agree with TRBD2. V gave up 0 bases and J gave up 4 bases; unmatched junction bases: 5. The germline V gene encodes CDR1 SGHRS and CDR2 YFSETQ. The CDR3 covers 15 residues.

The chain carries TRBV29-1 and TRBJ2-5, with 11 bases lining up with TRBD1. The CDR3 totals 14 residues. Germline V gives CDR1 SQVTM, CDR2 ANQGSEA. V lost 3 bases to trimming and J lost 4 bases; unmatched junction nucleotides: 4. The CDR3 loop is CSVEGQGVGETQYF. As DNA, the CDR3 is TGCAGCGTTGAGGGACAGGGGGTTGGAGAGACCCAGTACTTC.

This clonotype was counted at least ten times. The chain carries TRBV9 and TRBJ2-2, with TRBD2 as a possible D gene (6 bases). In germline, CDR1 is SGDLS, CDR2 YYNGEE. Trimming removed 4 bases at V and 0 bases at J, with 16 bases between. CDR3 length equals 17 residues. The CDR3 sequence: CASSRALAGSNTGELFF. CDR3 coding DNA: TGTGCCAGCAGCCGGGCCTTGGCGGGATCGAACACCGGGGAGCTGTTTTTT.

This clonotype was counted many times. The chain has TRBV24-1 and TRBJ2-1; D might be TRBD2 (6 bases). Germline V CDR1 and CDR2: KGHDR, SFDVKD. V lost 5 bases, J lost 7 bases, and 11 bases lay in between. The CDR3 is 13 residues long. The CDR3 here is CATSVAGRNEQFF. The CDR3, as DNA: TGTGCCACCAGTGTTGCGGGACGGAATGAGCAGTTCTTC.

This clonotype is labeled medium-sized. The genes are TRBV20-1 and TRBJ2-3, with D perhaps matching TRBD2 (5 bases). The CDR3 covers 17 residues. Germline V gene lookup returns CDR1 DFQATT and CDR2 SNEGSKA (reference sequence). V was shortened by 0 bases and J by 4 bases, with 20 bases between the two germline ends. The CDR3 DNA reads as TGCAGTGCTAGAGATATTTCGGACTCCTCTCCGGCAGATACGCAGTATTTT. It is translated as CSARDISDSSPADTQYF.

This clonotype has at least ten counts. The chain combines TRBV20-1 with TRBJ2-1; 12 bases line up with TRBD2. Germline loops: CDR1 DFQATT, CDR2 SNEGSKA (reference sequence). The CDR3 is 14 amino acids. Trimming took 4 bases from V and 6 from J; bases not matched to a gene: 4. The chain's CDR3 is CSATTSGRTNEQFF. In DNA, the CDR3 is TGCAGTGCTACAACTAGCGGGAGGACCAATGAGCAGTTCTTC.

At least ten counts were recorded for this clonotype. The chain couples TRBV20-1 to TRBJ1-6, with D perhaps TRBD1 (5 bases). The V end lost 6 bases, the J end lost 8 bases, and 23 bases lay between the germline ends. The CDR3 is 16 amino acids. Germline CDR1 DFQATT, CDR2 SNEGSKA (reference sequence). The CDR3 protein is CSAIEIVAGSYSPLHF. The DNA of the CDR3 is TGCAGTGCAATAGAGATTGTGGCAGGGAGCTATTCACCCCTCCACTTT.

Many counts were recorded for this clonotype. The chain has TRBV7-8 and TRBJ2-1; 7 bases match TRBD2. Trimming at V came to 3 bases and at J to 3 bases, leaving 8 bases not matched to a gene. CDR3 length equals 16 residues. Germline V lookup: CDR1 SGHVS, CDR2 FQNEAQ. The CDR3 DNA sequence: TGTGCCAGCAGCTTTCCCGGGCTAGCGGACTACAATGAGCAGTTCTTC. This codes for CASSFPGLADYNEQFF.

This clonotype has a count of ten or more. The chain recombines TRBV6-6 with TRBJ2-1; 9 bases are a match to TRBD2. V shed 7 bases and J 6 bases; nucleotides not matched to a gene: 10. Germline CDR1 is MNHNY and CDR2 is SVGAGI (reference sequence). The CDR3 runs 15 residues. CDR3 sequence: CASTKVAGVGNEQFF. CDR3 sequence (DNA): TGTGCCAGCACCAAGGTAGCGGGAGTGGGCAATGAGCAGTTCTTC.

In its sample, this clonotype was seen many times. The chain has TRBV20-1 and TRBJ2-7; 12 bases are shared with TRBD1. This CDR3 has 14 residues. V lost 5 bases, J lost 6 bases, and 8 bases stayed unmatched. The V gene's germline CDR1 is DFQATT and CDR2 SNEGSKA (reference sequence). The CDR3 region is CSAEGTGGWSEQYF. DNA of the CDR3: TGCAGTGCTGAAGGGACAGGGGGCTGGAGCGAGCAGTACTTC.

This clonotype has ten or more counts. The CDR3 DNA reads as TGTGCCAGCAGCTTACTTTCTCAGCCCCAGCATTTT. It encodes CASSLLSQPQHF. V usage is TRBV7-9 and J usage is TRBJ1-5; D unresolved. Germline V gene lookup returns CDR1 SEHNR and CDR2 FQNEAQ (reference sequence). V lost 2 bases to trimming and J lost 6 bases, with 5 bases between them. The CDR3 has 12 residues.

The genes are TRBV9 and TRBJ2-3; D not resolved. Trimming took 0 bases from V and 3 from J, leaving 11 bases between them. The CDR3 is 15 amino acids. CDR1 is SGDLS and CDR2 is YYNGEE in the germline V gene. CDR3 loop: CASSVDGFWTDTQYF. The CDR3 coding sequence is TGTGCCAGCAGCGTAGATGGCTTTTGGACAGATACGCAGTATTTT.

At least ten counts were recorded for this clonotype. The chain uses TRBV10-1 and TRBJ2-4; tentative D call: TRBD2 (7 bases). The CDR3 spans 19 residues. CDR1 and CDR2 from the germline V gene are WNHNN and SYGVQD (reference sequence). V was shortened by 0 bases and J by 2 bases, with 20 bases between the two germline ends. CDR3 in amino acids: CASSESGQGTTATKNIQYF. CDR3 nucleotide sequence: TGCGCCAGCAGTGAGTCAGGTCAGGGGACTACCGCAACCAAAAACATTCAGTACTTC.

This clonotype was counted at least ten times. The V call is TRBV5-1, the J call TRBJ2-3; 7 positions agree with TRBD2. The CDR3 length is 16 residues. V lost 4 bases, J lost 3 bases, and 11 bases stayed unmatched. Germline V CDR1 and CDR2: SGHRS, YFSETQ. The CDR3 region is CASSPRWREKTDTQYF. The CDR3 region has the DNA TGCGCCAGCAGCCCACGGTGGCGGGAGAAAACAGATACGCAGTATTTT.

This clonotype was seen at least ten times. The genes are TRBV20-1 and TRBJ2-7; D is uncertain. Trimming removed 6 bases at V and 6 bases at J, with 24 bases between. This CDR3 is 15 amino acids long. Germline V lookup: CDR1 DFQATT, CDR2 SNEGSKA (reference sequence). The CDR3 loop is CSAPSTAHANLEQYF. DNA of the CDR3: TGCAGTGCCCCAAGTACCGCACATGCCAACCTCGAGCAGTACTTC.

This clonotype was seen repeatedly, ten times or more. V is TRBV6-1 and J is TRBJ1-4; 10 bases are a match to TRBD1. With 4 bases clipped from V and 8 bases from J, the junction kept 4 bases outside the gene matches. Germline V gives CDR1 MNHNS, CDR2 SASEGT. This CDR3 is 14 amino acids long. The CDR3 protein is CASSGQGAGEKLFF. As DNA, the CDR3 is TGTGCCAGCAGTGGACAGGGGGCGGGCGAAAAACTGTTTTTT.

This clonotype was seen repeatedly, ten times or more. The chain carries TRBV5-1 and TRBJ2-3; 12 bases agree with TRBD2. Looked up from germline, CDR1 is SGHRS and CDR2 is YFSETQ. V lost 4 bases, J lost 2 bases, and 5 bases stayed unmatched. CDR3 size: 16 residues. The CDR3 nucleotides read TGCGCCAGCAGCCGGGGACTAGCGGGCGCCACAGATACGCAGTATTTT. Its translation: CASSRGLAGATDTQYF. Full variable domain (remainder filled in from reference TRBV5-1 and TRBJ2-3): KAGVTQTPRYLIKTRGQQVTLSCSPISGHRSVSWYQQTPGQGLQFLFEYFSETQRNKGNFPGRFSGRQFSNSRSEMNVSTLELGDSALYLCASSRGLAGATDTQYFGPGTRLTVL.

This clonotype was detected ten times or more. The V gene is TRBV7-2, the J gene TRBJ1-4; 7 positions match TRBD1. Germline loops: CDR1 SGHTA, CDR2 FQGNSA. There are 14 residues in the CDR3. The V gene end was trimmed by 5 bases and the J gene end by 1 base; junction bases not matched to a gene: 1. In DNA form, the CDR3 reads TGTGCCAGCAGCCGGACAGGAACTAATGAAAAACTGTTTTTT. Translating it yields CASSRTGTNEKLFF. Variable domain in full (rest from reference TRBV7-2 and TRBJ1-4): GAGVSQSPSNKVTEKGKDVELRCDPISGHTALYWYRQSLGQGLEFLIYFQGNSAPDKSGLPSDRFSAERTGGSVSTLTIQRTQQEDSAVYLCASSRTGTNEKLFFGSGTQLSVL.

This clonotype was detected many times. The gene calls are TRBV6-5 and TRBJ1-6; 7 nucleotides agree with TRBD1. The CDR3 loop spans 13 amino acids. Per germline, CDR1 MNHEY and CDR2 SVGAGI. J gave up 7 bases and V 8 bases, and 5 bases lay outside the gene matches. The CDR3 sequence: CASAWDRNSPLHF. In nucleotides, the CDR3 is TGTGCCAGCGCCTGGGACAGAAATTCACCCCTCCACTTT.

This clonotype was counted ten times or more. The chain recombines TRBV7-2 with TRBJ1-1; D call uncertain. CDR3 length: 15 amino acids. Germline V gene sequence: CDR1 SGHTA, CDR2 FQGNSA. V was clipped by 5 bases and J by 5 bases, with 18 bases between them. CDR3 sequence reads: CASSPLIGRGTEAFF. The CDR3 DNA is TGTGCCAGCAGCCCCCTCATAGGGAGAGGGACTGAAGCTTTCTTT.

This clonotype came up many times. The chain employs TRBV5-5 and TRBJ2-7, with no clear D. Trimming shortened V by 0 bases and J by 4 bases, and 5 bases separated the two germline ends. This CDR3 has 12 amino acids. The germline V gene has CDR1 SGHKS and CDR2 YYEKEE (reference sequence). The CDR3 sequence: CASSLGRYEQYF. The CDR3 nucleotides read TGTGCCAGCAGCTTGGGCAGATACGAGCAGTACTTC.

This clonotype was picked up many times. The genes are TRBV19 and TRBJ2-5; no definite D call. Trimming cost V 3 bases and J 1 base, with 3 bases left between them. CDR1 is LNHDA and CDR2 is SQIVND in the germline V gene (reference sequence). This CDR3 has 12 residues. For the CDR3, the DNA is TGTGCCAGTAGTATGGGCCAAGAGACCCAGTACTTC. The encoded protein is CASSMGQETQYF.

The J gene is TRBJ2-2, the V gene TRBV5-1; TRBD1 is a possible D gene (5 bases). The CDR3 totals 14 residues. Per germline, CDR1 SGHRS and CDR2 YFSETQ. The V end was cut by 2 bases, the J end by 6 bases, with 11 bases between. CDR3 sequence reads: CASSFPGKAGELFF. The CDR3 DNA reads TGCGCCAGCAGCTTCCCAGGGAAGGCCGGGGAGCTGTTTTTT.